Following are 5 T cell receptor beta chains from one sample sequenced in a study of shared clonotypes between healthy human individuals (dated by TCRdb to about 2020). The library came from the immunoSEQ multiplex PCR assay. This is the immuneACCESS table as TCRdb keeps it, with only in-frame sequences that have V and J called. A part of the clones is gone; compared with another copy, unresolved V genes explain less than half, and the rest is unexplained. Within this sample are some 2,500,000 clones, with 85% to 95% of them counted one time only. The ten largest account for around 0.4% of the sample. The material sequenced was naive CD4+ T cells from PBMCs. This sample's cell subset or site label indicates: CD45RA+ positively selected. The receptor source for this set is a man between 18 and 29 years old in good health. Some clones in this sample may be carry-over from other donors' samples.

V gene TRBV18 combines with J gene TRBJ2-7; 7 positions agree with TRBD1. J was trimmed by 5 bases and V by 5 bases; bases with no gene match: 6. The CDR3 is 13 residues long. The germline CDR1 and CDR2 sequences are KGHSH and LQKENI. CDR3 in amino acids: CASSFDRADEQYF. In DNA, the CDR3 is TGTGCCAGCTCATTCGACAGGGCCGACGAGCAGTACTTC. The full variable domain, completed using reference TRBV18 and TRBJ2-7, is NAGVMQNPRHLVRRRGQEARLRCSPMKGHSHVYWYRQLPEEGLKFMVYLQKENIIDESGMPKERFSAEFPKEGPSILRIQQVVRGDSAAYFCASSFDRADEQYFGPGTRLTVT.

This CDR3 reads CASSGQGIGDSPLHF. The CDR3 DNA reads as TGTGCCAGCAGTGGTCAGGGGATCGGAGATTCACCCCTCCACTTT. The chain carries TRBV2 and TRBJ1-6, with D possibly TRBD1 on 6 matching bases. This CDR3 comprises 15 residues. CDR1 is SNHLY, CDR2 FYNNEI, per germline. The V end lost 4 bases, the J end lost 8 bases, and 15 bases lay between the germline ends.

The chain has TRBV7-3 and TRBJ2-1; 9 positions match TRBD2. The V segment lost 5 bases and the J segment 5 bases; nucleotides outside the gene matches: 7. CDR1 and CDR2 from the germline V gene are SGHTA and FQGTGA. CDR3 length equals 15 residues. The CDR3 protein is CASSPRSGSDNEQFF. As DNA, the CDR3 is TGTGCCAGCAGCCCCCGTAGCGGGAGTGACAATGAGCAGTTCTTC.

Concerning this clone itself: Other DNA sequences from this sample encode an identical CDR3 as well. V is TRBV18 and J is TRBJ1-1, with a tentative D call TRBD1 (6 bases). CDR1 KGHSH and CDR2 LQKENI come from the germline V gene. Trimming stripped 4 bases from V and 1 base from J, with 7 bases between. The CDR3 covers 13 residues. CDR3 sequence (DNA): TGTGCCAGCTCACAGGGGGAGAACACTGAAGCTTTCTTT. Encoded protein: CASSQGENTEAFF.

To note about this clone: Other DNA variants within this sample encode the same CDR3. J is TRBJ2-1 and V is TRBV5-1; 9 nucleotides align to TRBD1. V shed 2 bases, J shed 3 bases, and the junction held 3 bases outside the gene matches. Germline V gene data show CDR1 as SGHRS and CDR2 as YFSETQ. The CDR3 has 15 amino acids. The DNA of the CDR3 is TGCGCCAGCAGCTTCCCGGGACAGGGCTACAATGAGCAGTTCTTC. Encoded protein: CASSFPGQGYNEQFF.